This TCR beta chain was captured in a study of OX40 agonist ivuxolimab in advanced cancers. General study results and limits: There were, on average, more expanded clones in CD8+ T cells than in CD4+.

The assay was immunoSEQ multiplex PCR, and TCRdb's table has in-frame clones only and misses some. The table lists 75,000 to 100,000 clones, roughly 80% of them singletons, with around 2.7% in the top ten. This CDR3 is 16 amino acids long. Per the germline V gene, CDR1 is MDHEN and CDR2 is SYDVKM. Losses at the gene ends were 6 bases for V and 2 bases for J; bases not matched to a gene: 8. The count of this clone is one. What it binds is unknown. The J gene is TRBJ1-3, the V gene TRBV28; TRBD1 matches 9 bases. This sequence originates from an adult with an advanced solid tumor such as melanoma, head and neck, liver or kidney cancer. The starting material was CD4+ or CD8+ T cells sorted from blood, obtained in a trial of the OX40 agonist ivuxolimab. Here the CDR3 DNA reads TGTGCCAGCAGCATAGGGGACAGGGTTACTGGAAACACCATATATTTT. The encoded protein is CASSIGDRVTGNTIYF.